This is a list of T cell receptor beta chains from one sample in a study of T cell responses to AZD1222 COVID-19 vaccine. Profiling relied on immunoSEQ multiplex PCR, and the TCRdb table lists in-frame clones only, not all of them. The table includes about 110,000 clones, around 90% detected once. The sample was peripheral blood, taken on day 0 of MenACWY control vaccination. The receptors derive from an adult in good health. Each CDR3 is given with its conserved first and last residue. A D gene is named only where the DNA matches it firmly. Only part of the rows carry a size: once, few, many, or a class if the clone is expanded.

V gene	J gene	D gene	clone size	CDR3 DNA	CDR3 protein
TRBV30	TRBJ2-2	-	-	TGTGCCTGGAGTTCACATGGGGGGTGGACCGGGGAGCTGTTTTTT	CAWSSHGGWTGELFF
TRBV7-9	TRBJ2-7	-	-	TGTGCCAGCAGCTTAGGGCGGCTCAGCTACGAGCAGTACTTC	CASSLGRLSYEQYF
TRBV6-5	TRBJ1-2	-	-	TGTGCCAGCAGTTGGCCGTTCGGTGGGGGCTACACCTTC	CASSWPFGGGYTF
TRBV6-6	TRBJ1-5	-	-	TGTGCCAGCAGTTACCCCAGCGACAATCAGCCCCAGCATTTT	CASSYPSDNQPQHF
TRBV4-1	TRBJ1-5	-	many	TGCGCCAGCAGCCAATACCACGAGGGGGTTGGAGTTCAGCCCCAGCATTTT	CASSQYHEGVGVQPQHF
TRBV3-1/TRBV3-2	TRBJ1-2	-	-	TGTGCCAGCAGCCAAGCTAATCCGGGGCCGAATGGCTACACCTTC	CASSQANPGPNGYTF
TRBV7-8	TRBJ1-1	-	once	TGTGCCAGCAGCTGGGCTTGGGACTCAATGAACACTGAAGCTTTCTTT	CASSWAWDSMNTEAFF
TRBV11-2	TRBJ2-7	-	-	TGTGCCAGCACCTTAGGCCGCGAGCAGTACTTC	CASTLGREQYF
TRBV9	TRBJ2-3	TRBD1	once	TGTGCCAGCAGCGTAGACAAGGGGGCGCGGGGCACAGATACGCAGTATTTT	CASSVDKGARGTDTQYF
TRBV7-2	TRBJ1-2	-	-	TGTGCCAGCAGCCCCACCCCAGGGAACTATGGCTACACCTTC	CASSPTPGNYGYTF
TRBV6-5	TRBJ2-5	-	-	TGTGCCAGCAGTAGGACAGCCATGCAAGAGACCCAGTACTTC	CASSRTAMQETQYF
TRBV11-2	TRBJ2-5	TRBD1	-	TGTGCCAGCAGCTTAGTGGGCGGGACAGGGGGCGGTAAGACCCAGTACTTC	CASSLVGGTGGGKTQYF
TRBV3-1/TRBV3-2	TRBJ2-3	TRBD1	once	TGTGCCAGCAGTCGACTCACAGGGGCCACAGATACGCAGTATTTT	CASSRLTGATDTQYF
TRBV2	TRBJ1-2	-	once	TGTGCCAGCATGGACCGTAACTATGGCTACACCTTC	CASMDRNYGYTF
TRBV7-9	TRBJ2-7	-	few	TGTGCCAGCAGCACCCAAGGACAGTTCGAGCAGTACTTC	CASSTQGQFEQYF
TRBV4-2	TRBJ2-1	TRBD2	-	TGTGCCAGCAGCCAACCGGGACTAGCGGGGATGTACAATGAGCAGTTCTTC	CASSQPGLAGMYNEQFF
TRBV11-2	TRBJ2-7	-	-	TGTGCCAGCCAAGGGGAGCAAGATTACGAGCAGTACTTC	CASQGEQDYEQYF
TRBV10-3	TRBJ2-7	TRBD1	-	TGTGCCATCAGTGAGAGGCAGGGGGCCTACGAGCAGTACTTC	CAISERQGAYEQYF
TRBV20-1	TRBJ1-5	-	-	TGCAGTGCTAGTGACGGGAGGGGCAATCAGCCCCAGCATTTT	CSASDGRGNQPQHF
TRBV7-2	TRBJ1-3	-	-	TGTGCCAGCAGCTTAGCGGGTCCGGGAAACACCATATATTTT	CASSLAGPGNTIYF
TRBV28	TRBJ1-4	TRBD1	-	TGTGCCAGCAGTTTAGGGGGAGGGGGCACTAATGAAAAACTGTTTTTT	CASSLGGGGTNEKLFF
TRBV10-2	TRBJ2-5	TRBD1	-	TGCGCCAGCAGTGAGGGACAGGGACTGTCGAGAGCCGGACAAGAGACCCAGTACTTC	CASSEGQGLSRAGQETQYF